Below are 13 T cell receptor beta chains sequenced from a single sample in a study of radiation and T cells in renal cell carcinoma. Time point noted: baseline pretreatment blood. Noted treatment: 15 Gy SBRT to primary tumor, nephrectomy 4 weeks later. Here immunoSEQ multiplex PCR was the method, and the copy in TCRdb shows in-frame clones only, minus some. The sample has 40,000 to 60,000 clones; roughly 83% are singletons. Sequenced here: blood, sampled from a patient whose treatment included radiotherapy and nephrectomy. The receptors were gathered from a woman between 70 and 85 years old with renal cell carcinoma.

The CDR3 DNA sequence: TGCGCCAGCGGGCTAGCGGGTTCTCAAGAGACCCAGTACTTC. This codes for CASGLAGSQETQYF. The chain recombines TRBV5-1 with TRBJ2-5; the match to TRBD2 covers 8 bases. Germline CDR1 SGHRS, CDR2 YFSETQ. V shed 7 bases and J 2 bases; nucleotides not matched to a gene: 7. The CDR3 has 14 amino acids.

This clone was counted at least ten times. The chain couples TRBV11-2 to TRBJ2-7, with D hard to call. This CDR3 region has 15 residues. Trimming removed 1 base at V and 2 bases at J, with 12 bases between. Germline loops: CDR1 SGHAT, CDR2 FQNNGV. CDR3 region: CASSLAFGLPYEQYF. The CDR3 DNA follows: TGTGCCAGCAGCTTAGCTTTTGGCCTTCCCTACGAGCAGTACTTC.

CDR3 residues: CASSSGALAGGGRELFF. The CDR3 region has the DNA TGTGCCAGCAGCTCCGGGGCACTAGCGGGAGGGGGACGGGAGCTGTTTTTT. The gene calls are TRBV7-2 and TRBJ2-2, with TRBD2 matching 13 bases. The CDR3 spans 17 residues. Germline CDR1 reads SGHTA; CDR2 reads FQGNSA. Trimming cost V 4 bases and J 9 bases; bases outside gene matches: 11.

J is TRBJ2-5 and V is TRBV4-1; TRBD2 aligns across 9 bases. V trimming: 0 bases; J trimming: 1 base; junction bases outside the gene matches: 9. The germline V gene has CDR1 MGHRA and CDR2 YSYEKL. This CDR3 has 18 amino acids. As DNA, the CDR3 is TGCGCCAGCAGCCAAGATGTAGGACTAGCGCGGATCCAAGAGACCCAGTACTTC. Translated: CASSQDVGLARIQETQYF.

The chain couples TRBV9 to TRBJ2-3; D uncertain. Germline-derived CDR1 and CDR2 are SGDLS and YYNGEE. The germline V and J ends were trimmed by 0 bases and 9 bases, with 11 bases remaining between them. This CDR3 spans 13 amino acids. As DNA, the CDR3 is TGTGCCAGCAGCGTAGCTTTTGAGCACACGCAGTATTTT. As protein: CASSVAFEHTQYF.

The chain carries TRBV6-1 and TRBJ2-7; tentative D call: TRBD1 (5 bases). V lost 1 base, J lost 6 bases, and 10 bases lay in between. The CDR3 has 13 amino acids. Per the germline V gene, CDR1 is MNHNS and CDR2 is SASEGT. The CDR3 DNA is TGTGCCAGCAGTGAAGAGGGGATGGGCGAGCAGTACTTC. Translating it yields CASSEEGMGEQYF.

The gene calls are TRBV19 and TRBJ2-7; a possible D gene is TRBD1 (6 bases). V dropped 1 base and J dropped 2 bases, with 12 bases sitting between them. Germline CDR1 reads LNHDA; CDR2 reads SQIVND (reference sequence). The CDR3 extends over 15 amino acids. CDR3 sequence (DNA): TGTGCCAGTAGTATAGGGGGGCACGCTGCCTACGAGCAGTACTTC. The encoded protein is CASSIGGHAAYEQYF.

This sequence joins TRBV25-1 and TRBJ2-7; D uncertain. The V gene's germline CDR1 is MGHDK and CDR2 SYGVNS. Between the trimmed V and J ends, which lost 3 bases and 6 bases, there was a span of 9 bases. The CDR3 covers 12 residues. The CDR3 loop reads CASSDDALEQYF. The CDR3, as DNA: TGTGCCAGCAGTGATGATGCCCTCGAGCAGTACTTC.

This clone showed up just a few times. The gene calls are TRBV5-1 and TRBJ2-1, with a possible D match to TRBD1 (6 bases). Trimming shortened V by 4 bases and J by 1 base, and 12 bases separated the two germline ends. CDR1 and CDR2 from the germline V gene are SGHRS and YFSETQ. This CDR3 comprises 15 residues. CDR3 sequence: CASSVSGVSYNEQFF. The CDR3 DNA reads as TGCGCCAGCAGCGTATCAGGGGTATCCTACAATGAGCAGTTCTTC.

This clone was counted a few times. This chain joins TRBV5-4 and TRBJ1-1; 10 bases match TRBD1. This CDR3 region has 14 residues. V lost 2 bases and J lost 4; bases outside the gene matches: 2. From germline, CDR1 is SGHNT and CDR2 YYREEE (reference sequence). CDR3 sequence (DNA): TGTGCCAGCAGCTTTAGGGACAGGGGCACTGAAGCTTTCTTT. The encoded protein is CASSFRDRGTEAFF.

CDR3 residues: CSVQTGANTEAFF. The CDR3 region has the DNA TGCAGCGTTCAAACGGGGGCCAACACTGAAGCTTTCTTT. This sequence joins TRBV29-1 and TRBJ1-1; D perhaps matches TRBD1 (6 bases). Germline V gene data show CDR1 as SQVTM and CDR2 as ANQGSEA. This CDR3 has 13 residues. The germline V and J ends were trimmed by 5 bases and 2 bases, with 12 bases remaining between them.

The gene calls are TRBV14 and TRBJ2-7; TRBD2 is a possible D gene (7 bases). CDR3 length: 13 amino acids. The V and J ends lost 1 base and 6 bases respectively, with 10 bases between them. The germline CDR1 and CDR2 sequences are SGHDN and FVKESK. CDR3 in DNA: TGTGCCAGCAGCCAAGGGGGAGGGGGCGAGCAGTACTTC. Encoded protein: CASSQGGGGEQYF.

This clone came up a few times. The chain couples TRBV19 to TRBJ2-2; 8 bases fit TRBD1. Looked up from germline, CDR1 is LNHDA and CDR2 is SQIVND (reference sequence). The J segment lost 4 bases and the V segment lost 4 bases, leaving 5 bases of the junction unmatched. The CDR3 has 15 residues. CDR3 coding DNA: TGTGCCAGTAGTACAAGACAGGGGAGCACCGGGGAGCTGTTTTTT. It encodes CASSTRQGSTGELFF.